This is a list of T cell receptor beta chains from one sample in a study of TIL therapy for anti-PD-1-resistant metastatic lung cancer. Here immunoSEQ multiplex PCR was the method, and the copy in TCRdb shows in-frame clones only, minus some. The sample records 14,000 to 15,000 clones, roughly 83% being singletons. The material was blood, obtained at baseline. All receptors derive from a person aged 25 to 80 with non-small cell lung cancer. Both conserved end residues are trimmed from each CDR3. Not all rows give a size; the values are once, few, many and, for expanded clones, a class.

v_gene	j_gene	abundance	CDR3aa
TRBV7-2	TRBJ1-2	few	ASRSSRDRSGYT
TRBV11-3	TRBJ2-1	NA	ASTPSKRPYNEQF
TRBV19	TRBJ2-1	few	ASQLAGGPVSEQF
TRBV7-2	TRBJ2-7	NA	ASTFARGDEQY
TRBV7-6	TRBJ2-5	NA	ASSPTRKETQY
TRBV9	TRBJ1-3	once	ASSRTGPSSGNTIY
TRBV11-2	TRBJ2-1	NA	ASSLTGSGGRNEQF
TRBV11-2	TRBJ2-7	NA	ASSSIRDGYEQY
TRBV4-3	TRBJ2-6	NA	ASSRTGGGDGANVLT
TRBV15	TRBJ2-3	NA	ATSRGRQDSPTDTQY
TRBV7-3	TRBJ2-3	NA	ASSFNAVRGETQY
TRBV13	TRBJ2-7	NA	ASSPFGEFREQY
TRBV11-2	TRBJ2-1	NA	ASSFGSGRGEQF
TRBV7-8	TRBJ1-2	NA	ASTHPPGTGKYGYT
TRBV10-3	TRBJ1-2	few	AISRDHANYGYT
TRBV11-3	TRBJ1-1	once	ASKKDSLNPNTEAF
TRBV27	TRBJ1-2	NA	ASSRANYGYT
TRBV4-1	TRBJ1-2	few	ASSQTLGQSGYT
TRBV19	TRBJ2-1	once	ASSPMGLAGIDEQF
TRBV27	TRBJ2-6	NA	ASSYGSGANVLT
TRBV27	TRBJ2-6	NA	ASSPQGVGSGANVLT
TRBV27	TRBJ1-2	few	ASRSRVPYGYT
TRBV28	TRBJ1-3	NA	ASRTPGGGSGNTIY
TRBV7-2	TRBJ1-5	NA	ASSPTASQPQH
TRBV4-2	TRBJ2-1	NA	ASSPEIAGGDEQF
TRBV10-3	TRBJ2-5	NA	AISDLRPWETQY
TRBV11-3	TRBJ1-2	NA	ASSSSGTGYGYT
TRBV19	TRBJ1-2	few	ASMRQGYGYT
TRBV7-7	TRBJ1-1	few	ASSLGTNTEAF
TRBV11-2	TRBJ2-1	NA	ASSLRPGQKTVQF
TRBV5-5	TRBJ2-2	NA	ASSFTFNTGELF
TRBV6-5	TRBJ1-1	NA	ASNLYLGVGTEAF
TRBV4-3	TRBJ2-6	NA	ASSQDRPSGALPGANVLT
TRBV13	TRBJ1-3	NA	ASSGQESSGNTIY
TRBV18	TRBJ1-2	NA	ASSTAQINRGYT
TRBV28	TRBJ2-1	NA	ASSLFRAVDEQF
TRBV16	TRBJ2-1	NA	ASSRAMVRGEQF
TRBV6-5	TRBJ1-5	NA	ASSLTSQPQH
TRBV30	TRBJ2-7	once	AWSLVAVNNEQY
TRBV6-6	TRBJ1-5	NA	ASSYSRDTGQPQH
TRBV28	TRBJ1-2	few	ASSPITGAGHGYT
TRBV21-1	TRBJ2-1	NA	ASSGDNEQF
TRBV19	TRBJ2-3	NA	ASSPRTSGGSPPAQY
TRBV13	TRBJ2-2	NA	ASSSRGIRNGELF
TRBV5-1	TRBJ2-6	NA	ASSPTAHSGANVLT
TRBV7-2	TRBJ1-5	NA	ASSPKAGAQPQH
TRBV6-1	TRBJ1-3	NA	ASMDRRGSGNTIY
TRBV6-8	TRBJ1-2	NA	ADRGHRKGYT
TRBV4-2	TRBJ1-2	few	ASSGTGGLRYT
TRBV27	TRBJ1-1	NA	ASSLRAGEAF
TRBV7-2	TRBJ2-4	NA	ASSLDGSGRIQY
TRBV7-9	TRBJ2-6	NA	ASSTSGANVLT
TRBV13	TRBJ2-2	NA	ASSPRDRNTGELF